This T cell receptor (beta chain) originates from a study of blood T cell repertoires in COVID-19. Study at large: Samples came from the United States, Italy and Spain, spanning acute and convalescent COVID-19. Sources were T cells, B-cell-depleted T cells, or PBMCs; the material itself was cDNA or gDNA.

Seattle researchers signed up patients amid active infection and tracked them longitudinally. Under the authors' procedure: Nucleated cell counts were estimated from reference gene primer amplification. Libraries were prepared by immunoSEQ multiplex PCR; TCRdb keeps only in-frame clonotypes and omits some of them. V and J calls and clone size follow that table, whereas D and trimming were derived from the DNA. The sample consists of about 52,000 clones, over 75% of them appearing once. The TCR was taken from a woman at least 80 years old with COVID-19, enrolled during active disease. The sample was peripheral blood.

The CDR3 sequence is CASGQGDRQPQHF. The CDR3 region has the DNA TGTGCCAGCGGACAGGGTGATCGTCAGCCCCAGCATTTT. The J gene is TRBJ1-5, the V gene TRBV19, with 8 bases that match TRBD1. Germline lookup yields CDR1 LNHDA and CDR2 SQIVND (reference sequence). Trimming took 9 bases from V and 6 from J; bases not matched to a gene: 7. CDR3 length: 13 residues.